The 29 T cell receptor beta chains listed next were all sequenced from one sample in a study of blood T cell repertoires in COVID-19. The repertoire was sequenced with immunoSEQ multiplex PCR; TCRdb's copy has only in-frame clones and lacks some. Of a few hundred thousand clones detected, around 86% appear once; the ten largest clones hold roughly 3.1%. Sequenced: peripheral blood. The source of these receptors is a human donor in a cohort sampled during active COVID-19.

The gene calls are TRBV2 and TRBJ1-1, with D unresolved. Looked up from germline, CDR1 is SNHLY and CDR2 is FYNNEI. V was pared by 8 bases and J by 4 bases, with 8 bases between. The CDR3 extends over 11 amino acids. CDR3 DNA sequence: TGTGCCAGCGAGGATGGCACTGAAGCTTTCTTT. As protein: CASEDGTEAFF.

On this clone: Other nucleotide sequences in the sample specify the same CDR3. The chain has TRBV3-1 (or the pseudogene TRBV3-2) and TRBJ1-2; perhaps TRBD1 as D (5 bases). Trimming shortened V by 0 bases and J by 6 bases, and 11 bases separated the two germline ends. The germline V gene has CDR1 LGHDT and CDR2 YNNKEL (reference sequence). The CDR3 has 14 amino acids. CDR3 sequence: CASSQDLGGDGYTF. CDR3 coding DNA: TGTGCCAGCAGCCAAGATTTGGGGGGTGATGGCTACACCTTC.

This chain links TRBV6-1 with TRBJ1-2; D might be TRBD1 (6 bases). Per the germline V gene, CDR1 is MNHNS and CDR2 is SASEGT. V lost 4 bases and J lost 4, with 19 bases in between. The CDR3 sequence is 16 residues long. In nucleotides, the CDR3 is TGTGCCAGCAGTGCCGGGCAAGGGGGGGACCTCTATGGCTACACCTTC. It encodes CASSAGQGGDLYGYTF.

In DNA form, the CDR3 reads TGTGCCAGCTCACCACCGGACAGGGGCGTGGACATTCAGTACTTC. This gives the protein CASSPPDRGVDIQYF. This chain links TRBV18 with TRBJ2-4, with 9 bases matching TRBD1. The CDR3 is 15 amino acids. Germline-derived CDR1 and CDR2 are KGHSH and LQKENI. V lost 0 bases, J lost 8 bases, and 5 bases stayed unmatched.

This CDR3 reads CASSEPQSYEQYF. CDR3 DNA: TGTGCCAGCAGTGAACCCCAGTCCTACGAGCAGTACTTC. The chain links TRBV2 to TRBJ2-7, with D unresolved. CDR3 length equals 13 residues. The germline CDR1 and CDR2 sequences are SNHLY and FYNNEI. The V end lost 2 bases, the J end lost 1 base, and 6 bases lay between the germline ends. Variable domain in full (rest from reference TRBV2 and TRBJ2-7): EPEVTQTPSHQVTQMGQEVILRCVPISNHLYFYWYRQILGQKVEFLVSFYNNEISEKSEIFDDQFSVERPDGSNFTLKIRSTKLEDSAMYFCASSEPQSYEQYFGPGTRLTVT.

Concerning this clone itself: Additional DNA sequences in this sample encode the identical CDR3. The CDR3: CASSRTGELFF. For the CDR3, the DNA is TGTGCCAGCTCGAGGACCGGGGAGCTGTTTTTT. This chain connects TRBV28 to TRBJ2-2; D is unclear. CDR3 length: 11 amino acids. Germline CDR1 reads MDHEN; CDR2 reads SYDVKM. V was shortened by 8 bases and J by 5 bases, with 6 bases between the two germline ends.

The chain carries TRBV6-1 and TRBJ1-3; D uncertain. V lost 1 base and J 0 bases, leaving 10 bases between the germline ends. This CDR3 has 16 residues. The germline V gene has CDR1 MNHNS and CDR2 SASEGT. The CDR3 nucleotides are TGTGCCAGCAGTGAAGACAGAACTTTCTCTGGAAACACCATATATTTT. It encodes CASSEDRTFSGNTIYF.

Points on this clone: This specimen includes other DNA sequences encoding the same CDR3. This rearrangement joins TRBV19 to TRBJ2-7; D is unclear. In germline, CDR1 is LNHDA, CDR2 SQIVND (reference sequence). Deletions cut 1 base from V and 4 bases from J, with 11 bases between. The CDR3 totals 14 residues. Written as DNA, the CDR3 is TGTGCCAGTAGTATAGGAGGCAGAGATTACGAGCAGTACTTC. Translated, it gives CASSIGGRDYEQYF.

V usage is TRBV27 and J usage is TRBJ2-3; 8 bases agree with TRBD2. Per germline, CDR1 MNHEY and CDR2 SMNVEV (reference sequence). The V gene end was trimmed by 6 bases and the J gene end by 4 bases; junction bases not matched to a gene: 6. This CDR3 spans 14 amino acids. The CDR3 region is CASRLSGSPDTQYF. DNA of the CDR3: TGTGCCAGCAGGCTAAGCGGGAGCCCAGATACGCAGTATTTT.

This chain uses TRBV13 with TRBJ2-2, with TRBD2 identical over 8 bases. Per germline, CDR1 PRHDT and CDR2 FYEKMQ (reference sequence). The CDR3 extends over 19 amino acids. The V gene end was trimmed by 5 bases and the J gene end by 2 bases; junction bases not matched to a gene: 16. CDR3 region: CASSVTGGRHSKNTGELFF. The CDR3, as DNA: TGTGCCAGCAGCGTAACGGGGGGGCGCCACTCCAAAAACACCGGGGAGCTGTTTTTT.

In this sample, this clone turned up once. The chain uses TRBV5-1 and TRBJ1-6, with TRBD1 matching 9 bases. The CDR3 has 15 amino acids. Germline CDR1 is SGHRS and CDR2 is YFSETQ. J lost 5 bases, V lost 5 bases, and 5 bases had no gene match. CDR3 in amino acids: CASRVRTGDNSPLHF. As DNA, the CDR3 is TGCGCCAGCAGGGTGAGGACAGGGGATAATTCACCCCTCCACTTT.

This clone was recorded only once. This chain's CDR3 is CASSYTGTGYHYGYTF. The DNA for the CDR3 is TGTGCCAGCTCCTACACTGGGACAGGGTATCACTATGGCTACACCTTC. The genes are TRBV19 and TRBJ1-2, with TRBD1 matching over 9 bases. The V gene end was trimmed by 9 bases and the J gene end by 3 bases; junction bases not matched to a gene: 14. Per germline, CDR1 LNHDA and CDR2 SQIVND (reference sequence). This CDR3 spans 16 amino acids.

V gene TRBV5-6 combines with J gene TRBJ1-3, with D uncertain. Looked up from germline, CDR1 is SGHDT and CDR2 is YYEEEE. This CDR3 spans 19 amino acids. The V end lost 4 bases, the J end lost 0 bases, and 23 bases lay between the germline ends. Here the CDR3 reads CASSDPDGSPASSGNTIYF. The CDR3 DNA follows: TGTGCCAGCAGCGACCCTGACGGGAGTCCGGCCAGCTCTGGAAACACCATATATTTT.

The chain couples TRBV11-2 to TRBJ2-3; 14 bases match TRBD2. Looked up from germline, CDR1 is SGHAT and CDR2 is FQNNGV. Unmatched junction bases numbered 5, after V lost 5 bases and J lost 4 bases. This CDR3 has 16 residues. DNA for the CDR3: TGTGCCAGCAGCAAAGGGACTAGCGGGAGTGCAGATACGCAGTATTTT. Translation: CASSKGTSGSADTQYF.

The V gene is TRBV28, the J gene TRBJ1-1; TRBD1 agrees at 10 bases. J lost 4 bases, V lost 2 bases, and 7 bases had no gene match. The CDR3 contains 16 residues. In germline, CDR1 is MDHEN, CDR2 SYDVKM. The CDR3 DNA reads as TGTGCCAGCAGTTTACCTCGGACAGGGGGGGTCACTGAAGCTTTCTTT. It codes for CASSLPRTGGVTEAFF.

The V and J genes are TRBV5-1 and TRBJ1-5; no clear D. The CDR3 runs to 15 residues. The ends were cut back, 5 bases at V and 2 bases at J, with 14 bases in the middle. In germline, CDR1 is SGHRS, CDR2 YFSETQ. The CDR3 DNA sequence: TGCGCCAGCAGGTTAGAGGGTGATGGCAATCAGCCCCAGCATTTT. Protein: CASRLEGDGNQPQHF.

This chain links TRBV5-1 with TRBJ1-1; a possible D gene is TRBD1 (5 bases). V was cut by 3 bases and J by 6 bases, with 15 bases left in between. The CDR3 sequence is 14 residues long. Looked up from germline, CDR1 is SGHRS and CDR2 is YFSETQ. CDR3 amino acids: CASSSTRVNAEAFF. The CDR3 DNA sequence: TGCGCCAGCAGCTCCACCAGGGTTAACGCTGAAGCTTTCTTT.

The J gene is TRBJ2-1, the V gene TRBV27; 12 bases map to TRBD2. V shed 2 bases, J shed 10 bases, and the junction held 9 bases outside the gene matches. The CDR3 is 16 amino acids. The V gene's germline CDR1 is MNHEY and CDR2 SMNVEV (reference sequence). This CDR3 reads CASSLSWTSGIGEQFF. As DNA, the CDR3 is TGTGCCAGCAGTTTAAGTTGGACTAGCGGGATAGGAGAGCAGTTCTTC.

This clone was observed a handful of times. The chain links TRBV7-3 to TRBJ1-6; D not certain. Germline V CDR1 and CDR2: SGHTA, FQGTGA. Trimming took off 6 bases at V and 7 bases at J, with 16 bases between the two ends. This CDR3 is 15 amino acids long. The CDR3 is CASSPTGSGNSPLHF. CDR3 bases: TGTGCCAGCAGTCCGACCGGGAGTGGGAATTCACCCCTCCACTTT.

The chain recombines TRBV7-6 with TRBJ2-5; the match to TRBD2 covers 14 bases. V was clipped by 1 base and J by 4 bases; unmatched bases: 11. Per the germline V gene, CDR1 is SGHVS and CDR2 is FNYEAQ. The CDR3 extends over 19 amino acids. The CDR3 DNA reads as TGTGCCAGCAGCTTAGGACTAGCGGGAGGGCCTCGTTTGCGAGAGACCCAGTACTTC. Translation gives CASSLGLAGGPRLRETQYF.

The chain uses TRBV7-9 and TRBJ1-3; possible D gene TRBD1, 6 bases. The CDR3 length is 16 residues. The germline V gene has CDR1 SEHNR and CDR2 FQNEAQ (reference sequence). Trimming stripped 3 bases from V and 2 bases from J, with 14 bases between. The CDR3 region is CASSLPTGIPGNTIYF. CDR3 coding DNA: TGTGCCAGCAGCTTGCCGACAGGCATTCCTGGAAACACCATATATTTT.

The V gene is TRBV21-1, the J gene TRBJ2-7; no DNA check was done on the table's D call, TRBD1. TRBV21-1 is given as a pseudogene. The CDR3 is 20 amino acids. CDR3 coding DNA: TGTGCCAGCCGGACAAGAACGGGTACAGGACCCCAAGGGGGATTTTACGAGCAGTACTTC. This codes for CASRTRTGTGPQGGFYEQYF.

V gene TRBV6-5 combines with J gene TRBJ2-1, with 7 positions matching TRBD2. This CDR3 has 16 residues. CDR1 and CDR2 from the germline V gene are MNHEY and SVGAGI. The junction had 10 bases not matched to a gene; V was cut back by 0 bases and J by 8 bases. The CDR3 reads CASSYSSRLALHEQFF. The CDR3 region has the DNA TGTGCCAGCAGTTACTCGAGCCGACTAGCCTTGCATGAGCAGTTCTTC.

The chain carries TRBV14 and TRBJ2-6; TRBD2 matches at 10 bases. The V gene end was trimmed by 2 bases and the J gene end by 1 base; junction bases not matched to a gene: 11. CDR3 length equals 20 residues. Germline CDR1 and CDR2: SGHDN and FVKESK. CDR3 amino acids: CASSQPGASGSVSGANVLTF. CDR3 DNA: TGTGCCAGCAGCCAACCAGGGGCTAGCGGGAGTGTGTCTGGGGCCAACGTCCTGACTTTC.

The rearrangement links TRBV7-3 to TRBJ1-1; D is ambiguous. The CDR3 has 15 residues. From germline, CDR1 is SGHTA and CDR2 FQGTGA. V lost 8 bases and J lost 0, with 16 bases in between. The chain's CDR3 is CASESRDTMNTEAFF. The CDR3 nucleotides are TGTGCCAGCGAGAGTAGAGATACCATGAACACTGAAGCTTTCTTT.

The chain has TRBV2 and TRBJ2-5; 8 nucleotides line up with TRBD1. In germline, CDR1 is SNHLY, CDR2 FYNNEI. J lost 4 bases, V lost 6 bases, and 10 bases had no gene match. This CDR3 has 15 residues. For the CDR3, the DNA is TGTGCCAGCAGACCCCGACAGGGGTTGTCAGAGACCCAGTACTTC. This gives the protein CASRPRQGLSETQYF.

The J gene is TRBJ1-1, the V gene TRBV30; possible D gene TRBD1, 6 bases. The germline V and J ends were trimmed by 3 bases and 4 bases, with 12 bases remaining between them. This CDR3 is 13 amino acids long. Germline V CDR1 and CDR2: GTSNPN, SVGIG (reference sequence). The CDR3 loop reads CAWRGRGGTEAFF. The CDR3 coding sequence is TGTGCCTGGAGGGGGAGGGGGGGCACTGAAGCTTTCTTT.

This chain uses TRBV7-3 with TRBJ2-7; TRBD1 matches 8 bases. Germline V gives CDR1 SGHTA, CDR2 FQGTGA. Trimming took 4 bases from V and 3 from J; bases not matched to a gene: 5. The CDR3 is made up of 14 amino acids. The CDR3 DNA sequence: TGTGCCAGCAGCTGGACAGGGCCAAACTACGAGCAGTACTTC. Amino acid sequence: CASSWTGPNYEQYF.

CDR3 protein: CASSQGTGPTELFF. For the CDR3, the DNA is TGCGCCAGCAGCCAAGGGACAGGCCCCACGGAGCTGTTTTTT. The chain joins TRBV5-1 to TRBJ2-2; 8 bases agree with TRBD1. The CDR3 has 14 amino acids. The J segment lost 10 bases and the V segment lost 4 bases, leaving 9 bases of the junction unmatched. Germline V gene lookup returns CDR1 SGHRS and CDR2 YFSETQ.